This TCR beta chain was captured by sequencing in a study of blood T cell repertoires in COVID-19. About the study: Specimens from acute and convalescent COVID-19 originated in the United States, Italy and Spain.

Some clones are missing from TCRdb's copy, which holds only in-frame ones; the method was immunoSEQ multiplex PCR. The data contain tens of thousands of clones, roughly 78% of them singletons. Looked up from germline, CDR1 is SGHRS and CDR2 is YFSETQ. The J segment lost 5 bases and the V segment lost 0 bases, leaving 0 bases of the junction unmatched. The CDR3 runs 14 residues. The clonotype comes from a woman of 80 years or more with active or convalescent COVID-19. The chain employs TRBV5-1 and TRBJ2-3; 10 nucleotides line up with TRBD2. Sequencing was done on a sample of peripheral blood. The CDR3 region is CASSLGLAGDTQYF. CDR3 DNA sequence: TGCGCCAGCAGCTTGGGACTAGCGGGAGATACGCAGTATTTT. Supplemented by reference TRBV5-1 and TRBJ2-3, the full variable domain reads KAGVTQTPRYLIKTRGQQVTLSCSPISGHRSVSWYQQTPGQGLQFLFEYFSETQRNKGNFPGRFSGRQFSNSRSEMNVSTLELGDSALYLCASSLGLAGDTQYFGPGTRLTVL.